The source of this T cell receptor beta chain is a study of T cells after yellow fever vaccination. Study-wide context: Fractions of low cell number were prepared using SMART-Seq v4 Ultra Low Input. Study findings and constraints: Overall, a small share of clonotypes was seen in both CD4 and CD8 compartments. Booster sampling recovered most clones from primary vaccination (nearly 98% CD4, around 88% CD8).

The ends were cut back, 4 bases at V and 3 bases at J, with 12 bases in the middle. The CDR3 extends over 15 amino acids. Germline CDR1 LGHNA, CDR2 YNFKEQ. UMIs were added to TCR cDNA along with a universal primer site when it was made by 5'RACE template switching. TCRdb independently ran MiXCR on the 5' RACE reads; one entry per CDR3 protein. The table includes around 300,000 distinct CDR3 sequences, around 4.5% detected once. Many counts were recorded for this clonotype. Its antigen is still unknown. The receptor was isolated from a man aged 18-30 years who received the YFV17D yellow fever vaccine. This chain joins TRBV4-2 and TRBJ1-4, with a possible D match to TRBD1 (5 bases). Sequenced here: PBMCs, sampled 15 days after the yellow fever booster vaccination. CDR3 in amino acids: CASSPRDLPNEKLFF. Here the CDR3 DNA reads TGTGCCAGCAGCCCCCGGGACCTTCCTAATGAAAAACTGTTTTTT.